This is a list of T cell receptor beta chains from one sample in a study of identical twins. MiXCR, run by TCRdb on the 5' RACE reads, gives a single entry per CDR3 protein. The sample holds about 260,000 distinct CDR3 sequences; about 7.3% are singletons and the top ten take approximately 3.6%. These data also formed part of another study, on yellow fever vaccine responses in identical twins.

The sample consisted of memory (CD45RO+) T cells sorted from blood. The receptor set was obtained from a woman under 30 in good health. CDR3s include the opening cysteine and the closing phenylalanine or tryptophan. Each record gives: clone size, CDR3 length, J gene, D gene, V gene, CDR3 DNA, CDR3 protein. The D gene is left open where the match is weak. Expanded clones are given a class, and other clones once, few, many or no size at all.

>-|14|TRBJ1-2|TRBD1|TRBV5-1
TGCGCCAGCAGCAGGGACGGACAGGGCGGTGGCTACACCTTC
CASSRDGQGGGYTF
>-|17|TRBJ2-1|-|TRBV6-5
TGTGCCAGCAGTTACTCGTTTTCACGAGGGAATTACAATGAGCAGTTCTTC
CASSYSFSRGNYNEQFF
>few|15|TRBJ1-3|-|TRBV10-3
TGTGCCATCAGTGAGTCAGGGCAATCTGGAAACACCATATATTTT
CAISESGQSGNTIYF
>-|16|TRBJ2-1|TRBD1|TRBV6-5
TGTGCCAGCAGTTCCACCGGGACAGGGAAGTACAATGAGCAGTTCTTC
CASSSTGTGKYNEQFF
>many|15|TRBJ1-1|-|TRBV12-3/TRBV12-4
TGTGCCAGCAGCGGATCGGGACACTCGAACACTGAAGCTTTCTTT
CASSGSGHSNTEAFF
>-|13|TRBJ2-7|-|TRBV20-1
TGCAGTGCTAGAGAGGGACTGGGATACGAGCAGTACTTC
CSAREGLGYEQYF
>few|11|TRBJ2-7|-|TRBV10-3
TGTGCCGCAGGTATAAGGGATGAGCAGTACTTC
CAAGIRDEQYF
>many|14|TRBJ1-4|TRBD1|TRBV28
TGTGCCAGCAGCCTCGGGACAGGGCGAGAAAAACTGTTTTTT
CASSLGTGREKLFF
>few|12|TRBJ2-1|-|TRBV20-1
TGCAGTGCTAGAGATGACCCCGGCGAGCAGTTCTTC
CSARDDPGEQFF
>few|13|TRBJ2-5|-|TRBV12-3/TRBV12-4
TGTGCCAGCAGTCGGGACACGAGGGAGACCCAGTACTTC
CASSRDTRETQYF
>-|14|TRBJ1-5|-|TRBV2
TGTGCCAGCAGTGGAGACAGCAACAATCAGCCCCAGCATTTT
CASSGDSNNQPQHF
>many|17|TRBJ2-5|-|TRBV27
TGTGCCAGCAGTTTGGCGATATCTACCGGGACGAAAGAGACCCAGTACTTC
CASSLAISTGTKETQYF
>few|13|TRBJ2-7|-|TRBV29-1
TGCAGCGTTGAATTCAAGGGCCCGGGGGAGCAGTACTTC
CSVEFKGPGEQYF
>many|13|TRBJ1-3|-|TRBV12-3/TRBV12-4
TGTGCCAGCAGTTTGCTGGGGCTTGACACCATATATTTT
CASSLLGLDTIYF
>few|11|TRBJ1-1|TRBD1|TRBV20-1
TGCAGTGCCCTCCGGGACAGTGAAGCTTTCTTT
CSALRDSEAFF
>-|15|TRBJ2-6|-|TRBV6-1
TGTGCCAGCACCGAGAAAAGCTCTGGGGCCAACGTCCTGACTTTC
CASTEKSSGANVLTF
>-|14|TRBJ2-2|-|TRBV6-4
TGTGCCAGCAGTGACTCAGTGGACACCGGGGAGCTGTTTTTT
CASSDSVDTGELFF
>-|17|TRBJ2-1|-|TRBV4-2
TGTGCCAGCAGCCAAGACAGGGGCGGTCAATCGTACAATGAGCAGTTCTTC
CASSQDRGGQSYNEQFF
>many|16|TRBJ1-3|-|TRBV4-1
TGCGCCAGCAGCCAAGATTCCCAGTACCGTGGAAACACCATATATTTT
CASSQDSQYRGNTIYF
>many|21|TRBJ2-2|-|TRBV21-1
TGTGCCAGCAGCAAAGAGAGGCACAGGGCCGCCCCATTTTCTAACACCGGGGAGCTGTTTTTT
CASSKERHRAAPFSNTGELFF
>-|15|TRBJ2-3|-|TRBV7-2
TGTGCCAGCAGCTTAGGAGGGGGGATCACAGATACGCAGTATTTT
CASSLGGGITDTQYF
>few|15|TRBJ2-1|TRBD2|TRBV9
TGTGCCAGCAGCCGGTGGGGGGGGGAACGTAATGAGCAGTTCTTC
CASSRWGGERNEQFF
>many|13|TRBJ2-7|-|TRBV5-1
TGCGCCACTAAACGGGACAATTCCTACGAGCAGTACTTC
CATKRDNSYEQYF
>-|14|TRBJ1-5|-|TRBV28
TGTGCCAGCAGCCCGACAGGCCTGAGGGCGCCCCAGCATTTT
CASSPTGLRAPQHF
>few|13|TRBJ2-1|TRBD1|TRBV5-4
TGTGCCAGCAGAGACAGGGTTTTCAATGAGCAGTTCTTC
CASRDRVFNEQFF
>few|15|TRBJ2-7|TRBD2|TRBV5-6
TGTGCCAGCAGCCGTGCTAGCGGTATTACCTACGAGCAGTACTTC
CASSRASGITYEQYF